This T cell receptor beta chain was identified in a study of T cells in Graves' hyperthyroidism and ophthalmopathy (dated by TCRdb to the late 2010s). With regard to the full study: Peripheral blood samples were taken at the time of initial diagnosis, prior to any treatment. To identify distinguishing TCR V-J signatures, a discovery cohort of some 99 patients was used, comprising 43 with Graves' ophthalmopathy and some 60 with stable Graves' hyperthyroidism. The study also compared thyroid tissue and blood T-cell repertoires from several Graves' hyperthyroidism patients. Following sampling, methimazole starting at 30 mg daily was given to hyperthyroidism patients, and high-dose intravenous methylprednisolone was given to ophthalmopathy patients. According to the paper, TCR Vbeta CDR3 sequencing was carried out on approximately 140 peripheral blood samples, which came from over 40 ophthalmopathy, 80 or so hyperthyroidism and some 17 progressor patients. The 100 discovery patients were randomly split 7:3 into training and test sets. Prospective prediction of ophthalmopathy was tested in an independent validation cohort of 18 to 20 hyperthyroidism patients and 15 to 17 patients who later progressed to ophthalmopathy. Broad study findings and their caveats: No statistical method was used to set the sample size in advance, and investigators knew the group allocation. In validation, progression to ophthalmopathy was predicted by the model with around 70% sensitivity and roughly 72% specificity, a median of 6.5 months before onset. Most expanded thyroid clonotypes (frequency above 0.001) were also detected in blood, a finding suggesting that blood repertoires may reflect thyroid immune responses. A model built on a 13 V-J signature distinguished ophthalmopathy from stable hyperthyroidism, reaching approximately 89% sensitivity and under 84% specificity in cross-validation and 80%/75% in testing.

The TCR beta CDR3 regions were amplified from the RNA transcripts. The first round of RT-PCR for the TCR CDR3 was performed with the HTBI primer set and the Qiagen OneStep RT-PCR kit. A second multiplex PCR round built the libraries, followed by size selection and purification. Libraries were sequenced paired-end with 100 bp reads on an Illumina HiSeq2000. The paper's data handling went like this. Raw data were processed with SOAPnuke, discarding reads with adapters, uncalled bases, mean Phred below 15, or no exact constant-primer or identifier match. High-quality paired reads were merged using COPE v1.2.5, and each unique nucleotide sequence was defined as a clonotype. MiTCR v1.1 was used to align clonotypes to the IMGT TRBV, TRBD and TRBJ reference segments. The analysis included only V-J combinations with a frequency above 0.0001, which together covered around 99% of the repertoires. A TCS score was defined as the ratio between F50 (clonal expansion) and ExV (chaos), using BLOSUM62-based TCRdist between CDR3 peptides within each V-J. Welch's t-statistics and random forest reduced fewer than 600 V-J features to fewer than 15, which were used in a naive Bayes classifier (R e1071). TCRdb reprocessed the public reads (quality trimming at Q25 with fastp, clone calling with MiXCR) and kept in-frame beta chains. Each entry is one CDR3 protein sequence, shown with its most common DNA and genes. TCRdb's processing, not the authors', yielded these V and J calls. This sample is represented by some 530,000 distinct CDR3 sequences; 20% to 25% of them were singletons. The top ten constitute about 49% of the sample.

The germline ends are 27 bases apart after V is trimmed by 6 bases and J by 6 bases. The CDR3 runs 18 residues from the cysteine to the phenylalanine. Only CDR3 DNA is held: 54 bases, read in frame from base 1. Turning to this clonotype: Its antigen is still unknown. Since a much larger clone is just one base distant, this may be a read error.

Ophthalmopathy patients had moderately to severely active disease, with a Clinical Activity Score of 3 or more, a NOSPECS grade of 4 or more, and a disease duration of less than 3 months. Any patient with an uncontrolled infection, another autoimmune disease, pregnancy or lactation was excluded. Clinical symptoms, serum thyroxine and TRAb, thyroid ultrasound, and orbital computed tomography formed the basis for the diagnoses. PBMCs were separated from roughly 10 ml of fresh peripheral blood using Ficoll-Paque density gradient centrifugation. Trizol reagent was used to extract total RNA, and RNA quality was then checked on an Agilent 2100 Bioanalyzer.

This TCR came from a woman in her seventies with Graves' ophthalmopathy. The specimen was blood. The sequence links TRBV12-3 or TRBV12-4 to TRBJ2-1; D gene: possibly TRBD2, on 7 matching bases. The CDR3 reads as follows: CASSPRQGLSGTLNEQFF. In nucleotide form, the sequence is TGTGCCAGCAGCCCCCGGCAGGGGTTAAGCGGGACCCTCAATGAGCAGTTCTTC.